The 22 T cell receptor beta chains reported below all come from one sample, sequenced in a study of post-analysis software for immune sequencing data. Regarding the study as a whole: Relative to controls, patients had 5 or 6 TRBV segments at higher frequency, with TRBV5-6, TRBV5-1 and TRBV20-1 among these.

TCR beta cDNA libraries had unique molecular identifiers. One entry per CDR3 protein results from TCRdb running MiXCR on the PCR reads. The table lists hundreds of thousands of distinct CDR3 sequences, about 32% of them singletons. For these TCRs, the target antigens are not known. The sequenced material came from blood. Receptor source: a girl aged 5-17 years with multiple sclerosis.

This clonotype was counted between two and nine times. The chain is built from TRBV20-1 and TRBJ2-4, with 7 bases lining up with TRBD2. V shed 6 bases, J shed 2 bases, and the junction held 10 bases outside the gene matches. Germline CDR1 DFQATT, CDR2 SNEGSKA (reference sequence). This CDR3 is 15 amino acids long. The CDR3, as DNA: TGCAGTGCCTCTGGGGGGGTCTCGTCCAAAAACATTCAGTACTTC. This encodes CSASGGVSSKNIQYF.

V and J are TRBV10-3 and TRBJ1-1, with D unclear. The V gene's germline CDR1 is ENHRY and CDR2 SYGVKD. The CDR3 length is 15 residues. The V and J ends lost 0 bases and 11 bases respectively, with 19 bases between them. CDR3 protein: CAISESGLSDEAAFF. CDR3 DNA: TGTGCCATCAGTGAGTCGGGCCTCTCGGACGAGGCCGCTTTCTTT.

This clonotype appeared a few times. The chain links TRBV5-5 to TRBJ2-5; 8 bases fit TRBD1. Looked up from germline, CDR1 is SGHKS and CDR2 is YYEKEE (reference sequence). The CDR3 totals 13 residues. J lost 3 bases, V lost 5 bases, and 3 bases had no gene match. The CDR3 DNA reads TGTGCCAGCAGACAGACAGGGGAAGAGACCCAGTACTTC. Translation gives CASRQTGEETQYF.

This clonotype was counted only a few times. V is TRBV20-1 and J is TRBJ2-5, with D tentatively TRBD1 (5 bases). This CDR3 has 14 residues. Germline V lookup: CDR1 DFQATT, CDR2 SNEGSKA (reference sequence). V lost 6 bases, J lost 3 bases, and 17 bases lay in between. DNA of the CDR3: TGCAGTGCAGCCAGTACAAGGGGAAAAGAGACCCAGTACTTC. Amino acid sequence: CSAASTRGKETQYF.

The rearrangement joins TRBV10-3 to TRBJ1-1, with D possibly matching TRBD1 (6 bases). The CDR3 loop spans 15 amino acids. Trimming removed 0 bases from V and 10 bases from J, with 18 bases in between. Per germline, CDR1 ENHRY and CDR2 SYGVKD. The CDR3 nucleotides read TGTGCCATCAGTGAGTCGGGCAGAGGGGGACTCCGAGCTTTCTTT. Protein sequence: CAISESGRGGLRAFF.

This chain joins TRBV2 and TRBJ1-2; D not certain. Trimming removed 0 bases at V and 7 bases at J, with 12 bases between. CDR1 SNHLY and CDR2 FYNNEI come from the germline V gene. The length of the CDR3 is 14 residues. CDR3 region: CASSEARLLPGYTF. CDR3 coding DNA: TGTGCCAGCAGTGAAGCGCGTCTCCTCCCTGGCTACACCTTC.

In its sample, this clonotype was seen many times. V usage is TRBV5-1 and J usage is TRBJ1-2; D is uncertain. The CDR3 totals 12 residues. Per the germline V gene, CDR1 is SGHRS and CDR2 is YFSETQ. V was shortened by 5 bases and J by 2 bases, with 7 bases between the two germline ends. In DNA, the CDR3 is TGCGCCAGCAGACCCGACAACTATGGCTACACCTTC. Translated, it gives CASRPDNYGYTF.

The rearrangement uses TRBV29-1 and TRBJ1-2; D call uncertain. V lost 3 bases, J lost 9 bases, and 17 bases lay in between. The CDR3 extends over 13 amino acids. The germline gives CDR1 SQVTM, CDR2 ANQGSEA. As DNA, the CDR3 is TGCAGCGTTGAGTCTCACATAGTCGGGAGCTACACCTTC. It translates to CSVESHIVGSYTF. The full variable domain, rest sourced from reference TRBV29-1 and TRBJ1-2, is SAVISQKPSRDICQRGTSLTIQCQVDSQVTMMFWYRQQPGQSLTLIATANQGSEATYESGFVIDKFPISRPNLTFSTLTVSNMSPEDSSIYLCSVESHIVGSYTFGSGTRLTVV.

This clonotype was picked up a small number of times. This sequence joins TRBV20-1 and TRBJ2-7, with D possibly being TRBD1 (6 bases). Germline values: CDR1 DFQATT, CDR2 SNEGSKA (reference sequence). The CDR3 totals 14 residues. V lost 2 bases and J 2 bases, leaving 13 bases between the germline ends. In DNA, the CDR3 is TGCAGTGCTAGAACACAGGGACCACCCTACGAGCAGTACTTC. It translates to CSARTQGPPYEQYF.

This clonotype was seen only a few times. The chain joins TRBV14 to TRBJ2-7, with D unclear. Germline-derived CDR1 and CDR2 are SGHDN and FVKESK. V gave up 1 base and J gave up 0 bases, with 13 bases separating them. CDR3 size: 16 residues. DNA for the CDR3: TGTGCCAGCAGCCAAGGCGGTAACCTTCCCTCCTACGAGCAGTACTTC. Protein: CASSQGGNLPSYEQYF.

This clonotype was detected a few times. V is TRBV5-6 and J is TRBJ1-5; maybe TRBD1 (6 bases). Germline lookup yields CDR1 SGHDT and CDR2 YYEEEE. The germline V and J ends were trimmed by 4 bases and 3 bases, with 17 bases remaining between them. This CDR3 has 16 residues. The CDR3 region is CASSQRGQGHNQPQHF. The CDR3 DNA reads as TGTGCCAGCAGCCAGAGGGGTCAGGGGCACAATCAGCCCCAGCATTTT.

This clonotype was counted between two and nine times. The rearrangement joins TRBV29-1 to TRBJ1-1; D unclear. The length of the CDR3 is 13 residues. Germline V gene lookup returns CDR1 SQVTM and CDR2 ANQGSEA. V dropped 4 bases and J dropped 1 base, with 10 bases sitting between them. The CDR3 DNA reads as TGCAGCGTTGGCGGGCTTCCGAACACTGAAGCTTTCTTT. It specifies CSVGGLPNTEAFF.

This chain uses TRBV6-1 with TRBJ1-2; D is unresolved. The CDR3 sequence is 13 residues long. The V gene lost 3 bases and the J gene lost 8 bases, with 13 bases spanning the gap. Germline V gene data show CDR1 as MNHNS and CDR2 as SASEGT. The CDR3 nucleotides are TGTGCCAGCAGTGAGGGGAGATTTGTCGGCTACACCTTC. Protein product: CASSEGRFVGYTF.

Turning to this clonotype: This may be a read error: a much more frequent sequence differs by one nucleotide. J is TRBJ2-1 and V is TRBV27, with D tentatively TRBD1 (6 bases). The germline V gene encodes CDR1 MNHEY and CDR2 SMNVEV (reference sequence). CDR3 size: 16 residues. In DNA form, the CDR3 reads TGTGCCAGCAGCCAAGGGGCCGGGACAACCTACAATGAGCAGGTCTTC. Translation gives CASSQGAGTTYNEQVF.

The chain has TRBV6-5 and TRBJ2-2, with no clear D. V lost 4 bases and J lost 2, with 14 bases in between. In germline, CDR1 is MNHEY, CDR2 SVGAGI. There are 16 residues in the CDR3. CDR3 DNA: TGTGCCAGCAGTTCCTGGACCGGGTCTAACACCGGGGAGCTGTTTTTT. Translated, it gives CASSSWTGSNTGELFF.

CDR3 sequence reads: CASSQGTFSTDTQYF. The CDR3 nucleotides are TGTGCCAGCAGCCAGGGGACTTTTTCCACGGATACGCAGTATTTT. This chain links TRBV3-1 with TRBJ2-3, with D perhaps TRBD2 (6 bases). V lost 3 bases and J 6 bases, leaving 16 bases between the germline ends. CDR3 length equals 15 residues. Germline-derived CDR1 and CDR2 are LGHDT and YNNKEL (reference sequence).

This clonotype was counted once. The rearrangement joins TRBV7-2 to TRBJ2-6, with 7 bases fitting TRBD2. The V gene's germline CDR1 is SGHTA and CDR2 FQGNSA. With 1 base clipped from V and 3 bases from J, the junction kept 3 bases outside the gene matches. This CDR3 is built from 16 residues. The CDR3, as DNA: TGTGCCAGCAGCTTAGAAGGGAGGGGTGGGGCCAACGTCCTGACTTTC. Protein product: CASSLEGRGGANVLTF. The full variable domain, completed using reference TRBV7-2 and TRBJ2-6, is GAGVSQSPSNKVTEKGKDVELRCDPISGHTALYWYRQSLGQGLEFLIYFQGNSAPDKSGLPSDRFSAERTGGSVSTLTIQRTQQEDSAVYLCASSLEGRGGANVLTFGAGSRLTVL.

A remark on this clonotype: This may be a read error, as it is one base from a much larger clone. This chain connects TRBV20-1 to TRBJ2-7; TRBD1 is a possible D gene (7 bases). This CDR3 has 14 amino acids. V lost 3 bases, J lost 0 bases, and 12 bases lay in between. Germline lookup yields CDR1 DFQATT and CDR2 SNEGSKA (reference sequence). The CDR3 reads CSARGGQTSYEQYF. The CDR3, as DNA: TGCAGTGCTAGGGGGGGACAGACCTCCTACGAGCAGTACTTC.

The V and J genes are TRBV4-3 and TRBJ2-1; TRBD1 might be the D (5 bases). The CDR3 contains 16 residues. Germline CDR1 LGHNA, CDR2 YSLEER. V lost 1 base, J lost 7 bases, and 17 bases lay in between. This chain's CDR3 is CASSQVFRAGYNEQFF. The CDR3 region has the DNA TGCGCCAGCAGCCAAGTGTTCAGGGCAGGGTATAATGAGCAGTTCTTC.

This clonotype appeared a few times. The V gene is TRBV5-6, the J gene TRBJ2-5; D remains unclear. The CDR3 extends over 14 amino acids. V was cut by 2 bases and J by 1 base, with 9 bases left in between. Germline loops: CDR1 SGHDT, CDR2 YYEEEE. CDR3 sequence (DNA): TGTGCCAGCAGCTTTTCTGCAACCCAAGAGACCCAGTACTTC. Its translation is CASSFSATQETQYF.

J is TRBJ2-3 and V is TRBV5-1; D possibly corresponds to TRBD2 (5 bases). CDR1 is SGHRS, CDR2 YFSETQ, per germline. V was pared by 0 bases and J by 6 bases, with 17 bases between. The CDR3 spans 16 residues. CDR3 residues: CASSLAPGMKVDTQYF. The CDR3 DNA reads as TGCGCCAGCAGCTTGGCCCCGGGGATGAAGGTGGATACGCAGTATTTT.

The genes are TRBV7-2 and TRBJ2-3, with TRBD2 matching over 7 bases. Germline assignment: CDR1 SGHTA and CDR2 FQGNSA. Trimming at V came to 5 bases and at J to 3 bases, leaving 8 bases not matched to a gene. The CDR3 totals 15 residues. The CDR3 region is CASSPHWGGTDTQYF. In nucleotides, the CDR3 is TGTGCCAGCAGCCCTCATTGGGGGGGGACAGATACGCAGTATTTT.